The clone carrying this TCR beta chain was detected once. In germline, CDR1 is SGHAT, CDR2 FQNNGV. V was clipped by 8 bases and J by 4 bases; unmatched bases: 10. CDR3 size: 14 residues. This record comes from a study of blood T cell repertoires in COVID-19. In the study overall: COVID-19 samples, acute and convalescent, were from the United States, Italy and Spain. T cells, B-cell-depleted T cells, or PBMCs provided the cDNA or gDNA that served as material.

Per the authors' pipeline: By means of reference gene primer amplification, nucleated cell counts were estimated. Using immunoSEQ multiplex PCR, the repertoire was profiled, and TCRdb retains in-frame clones only, with some absent. The D gene and trimming were derived from the DNA, and the V and J assignments and clone size from that table. The table shows 250,000 to 300,000 clones, with approximately 86% occurring only once. The chain is built from TRBV11-2 and TRBJ2-7, with TRBD2 matching over 8 bases. The sample consisted of peripheral blood. The clonotype comes from a man aged 18 to 29 with active or convalescent COVID-19. CDR3 bases: TGTGCCAGCCGTGGGGAGCGGGGGCCGTACGAGCAGTACTTC. It codes for CASRGERGPYEQYF.